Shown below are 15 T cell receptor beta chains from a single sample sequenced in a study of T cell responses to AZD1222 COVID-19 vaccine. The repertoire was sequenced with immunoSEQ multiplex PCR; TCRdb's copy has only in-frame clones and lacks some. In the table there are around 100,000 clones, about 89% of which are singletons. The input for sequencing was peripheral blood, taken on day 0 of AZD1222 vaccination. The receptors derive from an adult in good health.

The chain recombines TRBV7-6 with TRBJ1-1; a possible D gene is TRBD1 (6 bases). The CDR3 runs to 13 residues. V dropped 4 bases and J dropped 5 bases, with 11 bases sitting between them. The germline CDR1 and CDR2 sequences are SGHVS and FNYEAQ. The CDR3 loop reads CASSYTGKTEAFF. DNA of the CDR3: TGTGCCAGCAGCTATACAGGGAAAACTGAAGCTTTCTTT. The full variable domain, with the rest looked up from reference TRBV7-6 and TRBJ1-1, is GAGVSQSPRYKVTKRGQDVALRCDPISGHVSLYWYRQALGQGPEFLTYFNYEAQQDKSGLPNDRFSAERPEGSISTLTIQRTEQRDSAMYRCASSYTGKTEAFFGQGTRLTVV.

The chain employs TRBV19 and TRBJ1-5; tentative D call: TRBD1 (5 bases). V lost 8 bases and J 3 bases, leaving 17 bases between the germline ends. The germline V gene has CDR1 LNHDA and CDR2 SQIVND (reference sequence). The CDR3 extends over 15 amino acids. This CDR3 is CASGGNQGFNQPQHF. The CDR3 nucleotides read TGTGCCAGTGGGGGGAATCAGGGCTTCAATCAGCCCCAGCATTTT.

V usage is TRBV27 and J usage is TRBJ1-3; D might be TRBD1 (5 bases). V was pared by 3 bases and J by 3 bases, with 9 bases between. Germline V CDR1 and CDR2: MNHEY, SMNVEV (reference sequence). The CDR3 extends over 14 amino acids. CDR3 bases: TGTGCCAGCAGTTTTCGCAGGGATGGAAACACCATATATTTT. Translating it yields CASSFRRDGNTIYF.

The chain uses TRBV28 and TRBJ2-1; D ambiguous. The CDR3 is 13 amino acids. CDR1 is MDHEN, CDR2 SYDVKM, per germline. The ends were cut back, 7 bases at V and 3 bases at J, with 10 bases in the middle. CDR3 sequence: CASTPDGYNEQFF. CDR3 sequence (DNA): TGTGCCAGCACACCGGACGGCTACAATGAGCAGTTCTTC.

In nucleotides, the CDR3 is TGTGCCAGCAGCTTAACGAACAGTTTGAACACTGAAGCTTTCTTT. As protein: CASSLTNSLNTEAFF. The chain uses TRBV7-3 and TRBJ1-1, with unresolved D. Germline V gene lookup returns CDR1 SGHTA and CDR2 FQGTGA. V gave up 0 bases and J gave up 0 bases, with 8 bases separating them. The CDR3 length is 15 residues.

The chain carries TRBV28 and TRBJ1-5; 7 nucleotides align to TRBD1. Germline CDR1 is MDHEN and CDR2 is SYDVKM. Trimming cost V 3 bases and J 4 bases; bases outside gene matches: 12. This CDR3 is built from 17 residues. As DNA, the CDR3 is TGTGCCAGCAGTTTTCGCGAGGGGGCATTCAAAAATCAGCCCCAGCATTTT. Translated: CASSFREGAFKNQPQHF. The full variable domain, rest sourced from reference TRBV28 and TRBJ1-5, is DVKVTQSSRYLVKRTGEKVFLECVQDMDHENMFWYRQDPGLGLRLIYFSYDVKMKEKGDIPEGYSVSREKKERFSLILESASTNQTSMYLCASSFREGAFKNQPQHFGDGTRLSIL.

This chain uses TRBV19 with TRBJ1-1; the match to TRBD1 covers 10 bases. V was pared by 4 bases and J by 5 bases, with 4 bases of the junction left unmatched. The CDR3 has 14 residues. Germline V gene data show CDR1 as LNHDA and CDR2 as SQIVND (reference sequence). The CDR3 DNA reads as TGTGCCAGTAGTAGAGGACAGGGGGGGACTGAAGCTTTCTTT. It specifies CASSRGQGGTEAFF.

The CDR3 reads CASSLMLAGYNEQFF. The CDR3, as DNA: TGTGCCAGCAGCTTAATGCTAGCGGGATACAATGAGCAGTTCTTC. This chain connects TRBV7-3 to TRBJ2-1, with TRBD2 matching over 9 bases. V gave up 1 base and J gave up 4 bases; unmatched junction bases: 2. Per germline, CDR1 SGHTA and CDR2 FQGTGA. There are 15 residues in the CDR3.

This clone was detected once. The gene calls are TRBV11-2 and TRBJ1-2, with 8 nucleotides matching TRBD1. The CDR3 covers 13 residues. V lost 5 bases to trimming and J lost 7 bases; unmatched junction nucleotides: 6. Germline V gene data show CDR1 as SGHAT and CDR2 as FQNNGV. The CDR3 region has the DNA TGTGCCAGCAGCCCCAGGACAGGGAGTGGCTACACCTTC. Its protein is CASSPRTGSGYTF.

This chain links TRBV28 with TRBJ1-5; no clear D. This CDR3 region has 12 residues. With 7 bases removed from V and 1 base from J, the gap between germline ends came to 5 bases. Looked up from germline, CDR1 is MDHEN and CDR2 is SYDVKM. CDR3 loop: CASTLSNQPQHF. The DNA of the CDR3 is TGTGCCAGCACCTTAAGCAATCAGCCCCAGCATTTT.

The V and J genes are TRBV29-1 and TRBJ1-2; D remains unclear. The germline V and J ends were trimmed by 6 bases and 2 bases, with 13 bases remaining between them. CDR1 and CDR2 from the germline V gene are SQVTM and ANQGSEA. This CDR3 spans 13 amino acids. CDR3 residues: CSVGREANYGYTF. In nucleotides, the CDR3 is TGCAGCGTGGGGAGGGAAGCAAACTATGGCTACACCTTC.

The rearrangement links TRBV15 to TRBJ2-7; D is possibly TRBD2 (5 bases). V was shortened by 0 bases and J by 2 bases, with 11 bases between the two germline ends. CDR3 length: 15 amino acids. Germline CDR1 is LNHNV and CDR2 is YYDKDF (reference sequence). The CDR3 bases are TGTGCCACCAGCAGAGATCGTGCGGGTACCTACGAGCAGTACTTC. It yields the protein CATSRDRAGTYEQYF. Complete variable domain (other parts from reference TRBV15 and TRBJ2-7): DAMVIQNPRYQVTQFGKPVTLSCSQTLNHNVMYWYQQKSSQAPKLLFHYYDKDFNNEADTPDNFQSRRPNTSFCFLDIRSPGLGDTAMYLCATSRDRAGTYEQYFGPGTRLTVT.

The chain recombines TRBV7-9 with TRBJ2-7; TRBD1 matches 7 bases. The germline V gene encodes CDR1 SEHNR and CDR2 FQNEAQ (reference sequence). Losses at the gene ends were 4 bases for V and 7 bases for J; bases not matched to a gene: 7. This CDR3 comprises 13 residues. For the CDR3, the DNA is TGTGCCAGCAGCTCAGACGGACAGGCGGAGCAGTACTTC. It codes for CASSSDGQAEQYF.

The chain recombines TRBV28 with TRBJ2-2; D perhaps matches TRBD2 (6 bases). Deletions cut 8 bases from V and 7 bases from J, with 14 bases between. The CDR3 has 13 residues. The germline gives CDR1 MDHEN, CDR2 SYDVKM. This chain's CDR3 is CASGERVRGELFF. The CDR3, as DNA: TGTGCCAGCGGGGAGCGGGTCCGCGGGGAGCTGTTTTTT.

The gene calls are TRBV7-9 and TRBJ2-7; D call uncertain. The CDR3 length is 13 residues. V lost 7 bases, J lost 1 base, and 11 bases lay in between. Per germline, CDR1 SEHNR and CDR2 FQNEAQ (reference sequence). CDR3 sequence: CASTRDPSYEQYF. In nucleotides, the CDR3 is TGTGCCAGCACAAGAGACCCATCCTACGAGCAGTACTTC. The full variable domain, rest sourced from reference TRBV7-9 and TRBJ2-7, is DTGVSQNPRHKITKRGQNVTFRCDPISEHNRLYWYRQTLGQGPEFLTYFQNEAQLEKSRLLSDRFSAERPKGSFSTLEIQRTEQGDSAMYLCASTRDPSYEQYFGPGTRLTVT.